This T cell receptor (beta chain) appears in the sequencing data of a study of shared clonotypes between healthy human individuals. Sorted subsets were amplified in replicate PCRs using approximately 200 ng DNA, about 30,000 T cell genomes. Data came from immunoSEQ multiplex PCR; TCRdb stores just in-frame clones and leaves some out. Here the sample spans some 700,000 clones, 80% to 95% being singletons. V was cut by 3 bases and J by 5 bases, with 17 bases left in between. CDR3 length: 15 residues. From germline, CDR1 is MNHEY and CDR2 SMNVEV (reference sequence). This clone showed up many times. V is TRBV27 and J is TRBJ2-7; D ambiguous. The specimen sequenced was memory CD8+ T cells from PBMCs. Specified subset: CD45RO+ cells pooled with CCR7-negative TemRA cells. This TCR was recovered from a man aged 18 to 30 in good health. Some clones in this sample may be carry-over from other donors' samples. In DNA, the CDR3 is TGTGCCAGCAGTTTCTCACTTATTTTAGTCGACGAGCAGTACTTC. Residues: CASSFSLILVDEQYF.